One sample yielded the 21 T cell receptor beta chains listed below, sequenced in a study of Ad26.COV2.S vaccination and SARS-CoV-2 variants. The treatment denotes: about 20 received Ad26.COV2.S at low or high dose, single or two shots; about 5 received placebo; per-sample allocation not given. Sampling occurred on day 63 after the first vaccine or placebo injection. Method: immunoSEQ multiplex PCR; TCRdb's copy keeps in-frame clones and lacks some. The sample lists about 440,000 clones; 90% were seen once. The sequencing here drew on peripheral blood, taken in a trial of Ad26.COV2.S vaccine versus placebo. These TCRs come from a person between 18 and 60 years old who received the Ad26.COV2.S COVID-19 vaccine or a placebo.

The V call is TRBV4-3, the J call TRBJ2-7; D possibly corresponds to TRBD2 (6 bases). The CDR3 has 15 amino acids. The V gene lost 0 bases and the J gene lost 3 bases, with 12 bases spanning the gap. Per germline, CDR1 LGHNA and CDR2 YSLEER. CDR3 nucleotides: TGCGCCAGCAGCCAAGATGCGGGACCATACTACGAGCAGTACTTC. This codes for CASSQDAGPYYEQYF.

The chain employs TRBV4-2 and TRBJ1-1; D is undetermined. This CDR3 is built from 14 residues. Germline V gives CDR1 LGHNA, CDR2 YNFKEQ. V gave up 1 base and J gave up 1 base, with 7 bases separating them. The CDR3 DNA reads as TGTGCCAGCAGCCAAGGGGCGGCGAACACTGAAGCTTTCTTT. This codes for CASSQGAANTEAFF.

The V and J genes are TRBV6-2 or TRBV6-3 and TRBJ2-7; tentative D call: TRBD2 (6 bases). The CDR3 has 16 amino acids. V was trimmed by 6 bases and J by 4 bases, leaving 22 bases between them. Germline CDR1 and CDR2: MNHEY and SVGEGT. This chain's CDR3 is CASSSRLDGGAYEQYF. In DNA, the CDR3 is TGTGCCAGCAGCTCTCGCCTCGACGGGGGTGCATACGAGCAGTACTTC.

The chain is built from TRBV30 and TRBJ1-2; D might be TRBD1 (5 bases). The germline V gene has CDR1 GTSNPN and CDR2 SVGIG (reference sequence). The V end was cut by 5 bases, the J end by 5 bases, with 24 bases between. This CDR3 comprises 16 residues. For the CDR3, the DNA is TGTGCCTGGGATGCAGGTATCACGAGGGGCCCATATGGCTACACCTTC. Its protein is CAWDAGITRGPYGYTF.

The V call is TRBV2, the J call TRBJ2-7, with a tentative D call TRBD1 (6 bases). Trimming took off 5 bases at V and 5 bases at J, with 10 bases between the two ends. The CDR3 contains 12 residues. CDR1 and CDR2 (germline): SNHLY, FYNNEI. The CDR3 loop is CASSRRGDEQYF. The CDR3 region has the DNA TGTGCCAGCAGTCGCAGGGGTGACGAGCAGTACTTC.

The chain links TRBV21-1 to TRBJ2-2. TRBV21-1 constitutes a pseudogene. This CDR3 has 14 amino acids. CDR3: CASSKGRFTGELFF. CDR3 in DNA: TGTGCCAGCAGCAAAGGGCGCTTCACCGGGGAGCTGTTTTTT.

The DNA for the CDR3 is TGTGCCAGCCAAACCGGGACTAGCGGGATCCCTGGGGCCAACGTCCTGACTTTC. This sequence encodes CASQTGTSGIPGANVLTF. The chain is built from TRBV3-1 (or the pseudogene TRBV3-2) and TRBJ2-6; 13 bases line up with TRBD2. V gave up 8 bases and J gave up 2 bases; unmatched junction bases: 9. The length of the CDR3 is 18 residues. From germline, CDR1 is LGHDT and CDR2 YNNKEL (reference sequence).

CDR3: CAISDREVTYEQYF. CDR3 nucleotide sequence: TGTGCCATCAGCGACAGGGAAGTAACCTACGAGCAGTACTTC. The chain employs TRBV10-3 and TRBJ2-7, with 7 bases identical to TRBD1. The J segment lost 2 bases and the V segment lost 6 bases, leaving 7 bases of the junction unmatched. This CDR3 has 14 residues. Germline-derived CDR1 and CDR2 are ENHRY and SYGVKD.

The DNA for the CDR3 is TGCAGCGTTGAGGTCAGCTCCTACGAGCAGTACTTC. Translated: CSVEVSSYEQYF. The chain joins TRBV29-1 to TRBJ2-7; no clear D gene. Germline CDR1 reads SQVTM; CDR2 reads ANQGSEA. CDR3 length: 12 amino acids. V was trimmed by 3 bases and J by 0 bases, leaving 6 bases between them.

This clone was recorded a few times. The chain's CDR3 is CASSIVSPGEDTQYF. Here the CDR3 DNA reads TGTGCCAGTAGTATAGTTAGTCCCGGGGAGGATACGCAGTATTTT. The J gene is TRBJ2-3, the V gene TRBV19; D perhaps matches TRBD2 (5 bases). This CDR3 spans 15 amino acids. Trimming took off 1 base at V and 6 bases at J, with 14 bases between the two ends. The germline gives CDR1 LNHDA, CDR2 SQIVND (reference sequence). The full variable domain, with the rest looked up from reference TRBV19 and TRBJ2-3, is DGGITQSPKYLFRKEGQNVTLSCEQNLNHDAMYWYRQDPGQGLRLIYYSQIVNDFQKGDIAEGYSVSREKKESFPLTVTSAQKNPTAFYLCASSIVSPGEDTQYFGPGTRLTVL.

The chain uses TRBV5-4 and TRBJ2-1; 12 positions agree with TRBD2. Germline V CDR1 and CDR2: SGHNT, YYREEE (reference sequence). J was trimmed by 0 bases and V by 3 bases; bases with no gene match: 4. CDR3 length: 17 residues. CDR3 DNA sequence: TGTGCCAGCAGCTCCCCGGGACTAGCGGGCTCCTACAATGAGCAGTTCTTC. Protein product: CASSSPGLAGSYNEQFF.

The V gene is TRBV6-2 or TRBV6-3, the J gene TRBJ2-7; 11 bases line up with TRBD2. The ends lost 5 bases at V and 1 base at J; junction bases unmatched: 4. The length of the CDR3 is 15 residues. CDR1 MNHEY and CDR2 SVGEGT come from the germline V gene. This CDR3 reads CASSQTSGTSYEQYF. The CDR3 DNA sequence: TGTGCCAGCAGTCAGACTAGCGGGACGTCCTACGAGCAGTACTTC.

This sequence joins TRBV4-2 and TRBJ1-1; 7 bases align to TRBD1. The V gene end was trimmed by 0 bases and the J gene end by 10 bases; junction bases not matched to a gene: 14. CDR3 size: 16 residues. CDR1 and CDR2 from the germline V gene are LGHNA and YNFKEQ. The CDR3 nucleotides are TGTGCCAGCAGCCAAGATGGAGACAGGGTTGGGTCCCTAGCTTTCTTT. As protein: CASSQDGDRVGSLAFF.

This chain connects TRBV7-2 to TRBJ1-2; D gene ambiguous. The CDR3 totals 13 residues. V lost 4 bases to trimming and J lost 7 bases, with 13 bases between them. CDR1 is SGHTA, CDR2 FQGNSA, per germline. The CDR3, as DNA: TGTGCCAGCAGCTCGACTACGGGTGGTGGCTACACCTTC. Translated: CASSSTTGGGYTF.

The CDR3 spells CASSPTTSGTSSYEQYF. DNA for the CDR3: TGTGCCAGCAGCCCCACGACTAGCGGAACAAGCTCCTACGAGCAGTACTTC. The chain uses TRBV3-1 (or the pseudogene TRBV3-2) and TRBJ2-7; 9 positions match TRBD2. The CDR3 totals 17 residues. The germline V gene encodes CDR1 LGHDT and CDR2 YNNKEL (reference sequence). V was pared by 4 bases and J by 0 bases, with 10 bases of the junction left unmatched.

V and J are TRBV19 and TRBJ2-7; D remains unclear. Trimming shortened V by 3 bases and J by 3 bases, and 12 bases separated the two germline ends. This CDR3 spans 14 amino acids. Germline CDR1 and CDR2: LNHDA and SQIVND (reference sequence). The CDR3 sequence: CASSIGFGDYEQYF. CDR3 DNA sequence: TGTGCCAGTAGTATTGGTTTTGGGGACTACGAGCAGTACTTC.

The rearrangement links TRBV5-1 to TRBJ2-2, with D tentatively TRBD1 (6 bases). Germline V gives CDR1 SGHRS, CDR2 YFSETQ. CDR3 size: 12 residues. Deletions cut 8 bases from V and 7 bases from J, with 12 bases between. CDR3 DNA sequence: TGCGCCAGTAAGCTACAGGGCGGGGAGCTGTTTTTT. It specifies CASKLQGGELFF.

The rearrangement links TRBV19 to TRBJ1-1; no clear D gene. Germline V gene data show CDR1 as LNHDA and CDR2 as SQIVND (reference sequence). The CDR3 runs 14 residues. Trimming took off 7 bases at V and 2 bases at J, with 14 bases between the two ends. For the CDR3, the DNA is TGTGCCAGTAACCATGGGGTTTCTAACACTGAAGCTTTCTTT. This encodes CASNHGVSNTEAFF.

The chain's CDR3 is CASSPTSGRGTGELFF. CDR3 coding DNA: TGTGCCAGCAGCCCGACTAGCGGGAGAGGGACCGGGGAGCTGTTTTTT. V and J are TRBV5-4 and TRBJ2-2; 12 bases line up with TRBD2. In germline, CDR1 is SGHNT, CDR2 YYREEE (reference sequence). The CDR3 spans 16 residues. The V segment lost 4 bases and the J segment 5 bases; nucleotides outside the gene matches: 6.

V usage is TRBV7-9 and J usage is TRBJ2-7, with D perhaps assigned TRBD1 or TRBD2 (5 bases each). The CDR3 spans 16 residues. The germline V gene has CDR1 SEHNR and CDR2 FQNEAQ (reference sequence). V lost 1 base and J lost 5, with 18 bases in between. CDR3 DNA: TGTGCCAGCAGCTTAGTCCCCGGGACGGCCTTACACGAGCAGTACTTC. Protein: CASSLVPGTALHEQYF.

The chain carries TRBV10-3 and TRBJ1-1; 7 bases match TRBD1. The junction had 2 bases not matched to a gene; V was cut back by 0 bases and J by 1 base. The CDR3 is made up of 15 amino acids. Germline loops: CDR1 ENHRY, CDR2 SYGVKD. CDR3 bases: TGTGCCATCAGTGAGTCGGGACAGAAGAACACTGAAGCTTTCTTT. This translates into CAISESGQKNTEAFF.